These 25 T cell receptor beta chains share one sample of origin, sequenced in a study of blood T cell repertoires in COVID-19 (TCRdb year 2020). Receptor amplification or capture employed the immunoSEQ multiplex PCR assay. The source is immuneACCESS, and TCRdb retained only in-frame sequences with V and J called. Part of the clones is not carried over; for the studies checked, unresolved V genes explain less than half of this, and the remainder is unexplained. The table for this sample lists about 270,000 clones; 84% of them were counted only once. The leading ten clones occupy approximately 9% of the sample. The specimen was peripheral blood. Receptors originate from a human donor in a cohort sampled during active COVID-19.

The chain recombines TRBV29-1 with TRBJ1-1; 7 nucleotides agree with TRBD1. CDR1 is SQVTM, CDR2 ANQGSEA, per germline. CDR3 length: 13 amino acids. The trim removed 7 bases at V and 1 base at J, leaving 6 bases unmatched. CDR3 region: CSARQGGNTEAFF. The CDR3 DNA reads TGCAGCGCTCGACAGGGTGGGAACACTGAAGCTTTCTTT.

DNA of the CDR3: TGCAGCGTTGCGGAGCGGGACTCCTACAATGAGCAGTTCTTC. Protein sequence: CSVAERDSYNEQFF. The chain employs TRBV29-1 and TRBJ2-1, with TRBD2 matching 7 bases. Losses at the gene ends were 4 bases for V and 0 bases for J; bases not matched to a gene: 3. CDR1 is SQVTM and CDR2 is ANQGSEA in the germline V gene. This CDR3 comprises 14 residues.

This chain links TRBV6-5 with TRBJ1-6, with D perhaps matching TRBD1 (6 bases). Germline CDR1 and CDR2: MNHEY and SVGAGI. Deletions cut 8 bases from V and 7 bases from J, with 9 bases between. CDR3 size: 12 residues. The CDR3: CASFRGNSPLHF. DNA of the CDR3: TGTGCCAGCTTCAGGGGCAATTCACCCCTCCACTTT.

V usage is TRBV19 and J usage is TRBJ1-1; 7 nucleotides align to TRBD1. This CDR3 has 14 residues. Germline CDR1 and CDR2: LNHDA and SQIVND (reference sequence). Unmatched junction bases numbered 8, after V lost 4 bases and J lost 6 bases. The CDR3: CASSTETGSPEAFF. The CDR3 nucleotides read TGTGCCAGTAGTACCGAGACAGGGTCTCCTGAAGCTTTCTTT.

This clone has only one observation. The V and J genes are TRBV29-1 and TRBJ2-7; tentatively, D is TRBD1 (6 bases). Germline CDR1 and CDR2: SQVTM and ANQGSEA. The CDR3 contains 13 residues. V dropped 7 bases and J dropped 5 bases, with 18 bases sitting between them. The DNA of the CDR3 is TGCAGCGCCTCGGTACAGGGTATCGACGAGCAGTACTTC. This translates into CSASVQGIDEQYF.

The V gene is TRBV5-5, the J gene TRBJ2-7; 8 positions match TRBD1. J was trimmed by 2 bases and V by 4 bases; bases with no gene match: 5. The CDR3 has 14 residues. The germline V gene encodes CDR1 SGHKS and CDR2 YYEKEE (reference sequence). The CDR3 region is CASSIQGETYEQYF. The CDR3 bases are TGTGCCAGCAGCATACAGGGGGAAACCTACGAGCAGTACTTC.

This chain uses TRBV6-2 or TRBV6-3 with TRBJ2-5; 9 bases fit TRBD1. J gave up 5 bases and V 2 bases, and 3 bases lay outside the gene matches. This CDR3 contains 14 residues. Germline CDR1 is MNHEY and CDR2 is SVGEGT. The CDR3 DNA reads TGTGCCAGCAGTTACCCGGACAGGGGTGAGACCCAGTACTTC. Protein sequence: CASSYPDRGETQYF.

The sample holds a few counts of this clone. The V and J genes are TRBV7-8 and TRBJ2-5; D is perhaps TRBD1 (7 bases). V dropped 5 bases and J dropped 2 bases, with 18 bases sitting between them. CDR1 is SGHVS and CDR2 is FQNEAQ in the germline V gene. The CDR3 is 16 residues long. The CDR3 coding sequence is TGTGCCAGCAGCCCAGGGGGAGGAGCGGAACAAGAGACCCAGTACTTC. This translates into CASSPGGGAEQETQYF. Combining the CDR3 with reference TRBV7-8 and TRBJ2-5 gives the whole variable domain GAGVSQSPRYKVAKRGQDVALRCDPISGHVSLFWYQQALGQGPEFLTYFQNEAQLDKSGLPSDRFFAERPEGSVSTLKIQRTQQEDSAVYLCASSPGGGAEQETQYFGPGTRLLVL.

This clone was recorded once. The V and J genes are TRBV10-2 and TRBJ2-1; TRBD2 matches at 10 bases. There are 14 residues in the CDR3. Germline V gene lookup returns CDR1 WSHSY and CDR2 SAAADI. Unmatched junction bases numbered 4, after V lost 6 bases and J lost 5 bases. The CDR3 loop reads CASSVAGGDNEQFF. The CDR3 DNA follows: TGCGCCAGCAGCGTAGCGGGAGGAGACAATGAGCAGTTCTTC.

The rearrangement links TRBV9 to TRBJ1-4; 7 positions agree with TRBD1. V dropped 4 bases and J dropped 2; count of bases not matched to a gene: 2. The CDR3 totals 14 residues. Per germline, CDR1 SGDLS and CDR2 YYNGEE. The CDR3 region is CASSPGQTNEKLFF. CDR3 coding DNA: TGTGCCAGCAGCCCGGGACAGACTAATGAAAAACTGTTTTTT.

This clone was counted once. The V and J genes are TRBV16 and TRBJ1-5; 9 nucleotides agree with TRBD1. The length of the CDR3 is 19 residues. V gave up 4 bases and J gave up 3 bases; unmatched junction bases: 16. Germline loops: CDR1 KGHSY, CDR2 FQNENV. The CDR3 DNA sequence: TGTGCCAGCAGCCCCCACGAGGACAGGGGTCTTCGGCTCAATCAGCCCCAGCATTTT. It yields the protein CASSPHEDRGLRLNQPQHF.

The chain links TRBV5-1 to TRBJ1-1, with 8 bases fitting TRBD1. The germline V gene encodes CDR1 SGHRS and CDR2 YFSETQ. V shed 2 bases and J 2 bases; nucleotides not matched to a gene: 8. The CDR3 contains 16 residues. This CDR3 is CASSFQGAFLNTEAFF. For the CDR3, the DNA is TGCGCCAGCAGCTTCCAGGGGGCGTTTCTCAACACTGAAGCTTTCTTT. The full variable domain, in which reference TRBV5-1 and TRBJ1-1 provide the parts outside the CDR3, is KAGVTQTPRYLIKTRGQQVTLSCSPISGHRSVSWYQQTPGQGLQFLFEYFSETQRNKGNFPGRFSGRQFSNSRSEMNVSTLELGDSALYLCASSFQGAFLNTEAFFGQGTRLTVV.

This chain uses TRBV6-4 with TRBJ2-3, with 8 nucleotides matching TRBD2. This CDR3 has 14 amino acids. In germline, CDR1 is MRHNA, CDR2 SNTAGT. V shed 4 bases and J 2 bases; nucleotides not matched to a gene: 2. DNA for the CDR3: TGTGCCAGCAGTGCGGGAGGGCCCACAGATACGCAGTATTTT. Its translation: CASSAGGPTDTQYF.

This clone was observed a single time. The genes are TRBV3-1 (or the pseudogene TRBV3-2) and TRBJ2-7; 7 positions agree with TRBD2. Germline V gene sequence: CDR1 LGHDT, CDR2 YNNKEL (reference sequence). The V gene end was trimmed by 4 bases and the J gene end by 10 bases; junction bases not matched to a gene: 10. The CDR3 sequence is 13 residues long. DNA for the CDR3: TGTGCCAGCAGCCGGATTAGGGCGGGAGATCAGTACTTC. This translates into CASSRIRAGDQYF.

Only one count was recorded for this clone. This chain links TRBV3-1 (or the pseudogene TRBV3-2) with TRBJ2-3; TRBD1 is a possible D gene (6 bases). Trimming stripped 4 bases from V and 0 bases from J, with 17 bases between. The CDR3 length is 17 residues. Germline V lookup: CDR1 LGHDT, CDR2 YNNKEL (reference sequence). Written as DNA, the CDR3 is TGTGCCAGCAGCCCCCAGGGGCGGAGGCTCAGCACAGATACGCAGTATTTT. Its protein is CASSPQGRRLSTDTQYF.

This clone has a single count. V is TRBV11-2 and J is TRBJ1-4, with a weak D call TRBD1 (5 bases). The V end was cut by 4 bases, the J end by 0 bases, with 15 bases between. This CDR3 is built from 17 residues. The germline CDR1 and CDR2 sequences are SGHAT and FQNNGV. Written as DNA, the CDR3 is TGTGCCAGCAGCTCTCCCCGCGCAGGGACAACTAATGAAAAACTGTTTTTT. Its protein is CASSSPRAGTTNEKLFF.

The V and J genes are TRBV6-5 and TRBJ2-1; 9 nucleotides line up with TRBD1. Germline V lookup: CDR1 MNHEY, CDR2 SVGAGI. V trimming: 7 bases; J trimming: 4 bases; junction bases outside the gene matches: 8. The CDR3 length is 15 residues. The CDR3 reads CASMGGQGLYNEQFF. In nucleotides, the CDR3 is TGTGCCAGCATGGGGGGACAGGGCCTGTACAATGAGCAGTTCTTC.

This chain uses TRBV4-3 with TRBJ2-5, with 10 positions matching TRBD1. Germline V lookup: CDR1 LGHNA, CDR2 YSLEER. Germline trimming cut 1 base from V and 1 base from J; bases unmatched to any gene: 12. This CDR3 region has 19 residues. CDR3 sequence: CASSQGTGQGSLGQETQYF. CDR3 sequence (DNA): TGCGCCAGCAGCCAAGGAACGGGACAGGGGAGTTTGGGCCAAGAGACCCAGTACTTC.

This clone was seen a few times. This chain connects TRBV6-6 to TRBJ2-5; D is perhaps TRBD1 (8 bases). V was pared by 5 bases and J by 5 bases, with 42 bases between. The CDR3 is 23 residues long. The germline V gene encodes CDR1 MNHNY and CDR2 SVGAGI (reference sequence). As DNA, the CDR3 is TGTGCCAGCAGTCAACGAAGGGAGGGATGGACAGGGTCTAGGGTACCCTCTTTGGAGACCCAGTACTTC. Translating gives CASSQRREGWTGSRVPSLETQYF.

This chain links TRBV29-1 with TRBJ2-5; 8 nucleotides match TRBD2. The CDR3 runs to 14 residues. Germline lookup yields CDR1 SQVTM and CDR2 ANQGSEA. Trimming removed 4 bases from V and 5 bases from J; junction bases left unmatched: 9. In DNA form, the CDR3 reads TGCAGCGTTGGCGGGTCGGGAGGGGTCGAGACCCAGTACTTC. It translates to CSVGGSGGVETQYF.

This chain connects TRBV10-3 to TRBJ1-6, with D unresolved. Germline V gene data show CDR1 as ENHRY and CDR2 as SYGVKD. Trimming shortened V by 3 bases and J by 9 bases, and 3 bases separated the two germline ends. The length of the CDR3 is 11 residues. The CDR3 is CAISDGSPLHF. The DNA of the CDR3 is TGTGCCATCAGTGACGGTTCACCCCTCCACTTT.

The chain is built from TRBV7-8 and TRBJ2-7, with a possible D match to TRBD1 (5 bases). Per germline, CDR1 SGHVS and CDR2 FQNEAQ. Trimming pared 3 bases from V and 1 base from J, leaving 10 bases between. The CDR3 extends over 14 amino acids. CDR3 DNA sequence: TGTGCCAGCAGCTTGACAGATGGGTCCTACGAGCAGTACTTC. Protein: CASSLTDGSYEQYF. Based on the CDR3 plus reference TRBV7-8 and TRBJ2-7, the full variable domain is GAGVSQSPRYKVAKRGQDVALRCDPISGHVSLFWYQQALGQGPEFLTYFQNEAQLDKSGLPSDRFFAERPEGSVSTLKIQRTQQEDSAVYLCASSLTDGSYEQYFGPGTRLTVT.

The chain has TRBV19 and TRBJ2-3, with 7 bases aligning to TRBD2. Germline CDR1 is LNHDA and CDR2 is SQIVND (reference sequence). V was clipped by 1 base and J by 3 bases; unmatched bases: 4. This CDR3 is 15 amino acids long. The chain's CDR3 is CASSIGSGRTDTQYF. CDR3 nucleotides: TGTGCCAGTAGTATAGGTTCCGGGAGGACAGATACGCAGTATTTT.

The chain couples TRBV18 to TRBJ2-1; 8 bases align to TRBD2. After removal of 4 bases from V and 4 bases from J, the junction contained 12 bases not matched to a gene. CDR1 is KGHSH, CDR2 LQKENI, per germline. The CDR3 is 17 residues long. CDR3 nucleotides: TGTGCCAGCTCACTCAAAGCACTAGCGGACCTATACAATGAGCAGTTCTTC. Encoded protein: CASSLKALADLYNEQFF.

The chain employs TRBV2 and TRBJ1-4; unclear D gene. The CDR3 loop spans 14 amino acids. The V end was cut by 3 bases, the J end by 8 bases, with 13 bases between. CDR1 and CDR2 from the germline V gene are SNHLY and FYNNEI. The chain's CDR3 is CASSEGRTREKLFF. The CDR3 DNA follows: TGTGCCAGCAGTGAGGGTCGTACTAGAGAAAAACTGTTTTTT.